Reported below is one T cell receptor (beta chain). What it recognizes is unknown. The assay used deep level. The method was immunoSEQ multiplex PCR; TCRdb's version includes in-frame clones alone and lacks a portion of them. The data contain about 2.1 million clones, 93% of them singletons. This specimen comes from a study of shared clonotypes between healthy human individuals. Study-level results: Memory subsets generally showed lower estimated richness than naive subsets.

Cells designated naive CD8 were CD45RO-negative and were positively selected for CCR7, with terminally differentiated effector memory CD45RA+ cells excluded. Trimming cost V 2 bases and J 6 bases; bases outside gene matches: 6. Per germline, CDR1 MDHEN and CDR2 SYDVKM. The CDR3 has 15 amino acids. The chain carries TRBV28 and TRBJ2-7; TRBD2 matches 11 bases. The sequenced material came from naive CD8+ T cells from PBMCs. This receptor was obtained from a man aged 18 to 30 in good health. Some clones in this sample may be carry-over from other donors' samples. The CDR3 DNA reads TGTGCCAGCAGTTTAGTGGTAGCGGGAGGGCCCGAGCAGTACTTC. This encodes CASSLVVAGGPEQYF.